Listed below are T cell receptor beta chains from one sample, sequenced in a study of T cells in Graves' hyperthyroidism and ophthalmopathy. TCRdb used MiXCR to reprocess the multiplex PCR reads, holding one entry per CDR3 protein. The top ten hold roughly 13% of the sample, which has hundreds of thousands of distinct CDR3 sequences, approximately 14% seen once. The sample comprised blood. These receptors all come from a man aged 18-30 years with Graves' ophthalmopathy. CDR3s include the opening cysteine and the closing phenylalanine or tryptophan.

cdr3_length	v_call	j_call	cdr3_aa
13	TRBV4-1	TRBJ1-3	CASSQVGGNTIYF
14	TRBV7-6	TRBJ1-5	CASSSGTDYQPQHF
15	TRBV6-1	TRBJ2-7	CASSWDTLGSYEQYF
15	TRBV27	TRBJ2-7	CASSLASGYLYEQYF
14	TRBV12-3/TRBV12-4	TRBJ1-6	CASSEDIRNSPLHF
15	TRBV5-1	TRBJ2-5	CASSLHITGDETQYF
15	TRBV7-8	TRBJ1-2	CASSPDRDRGHGYTF
18	TRBV12-3/TRBV12-4	TRBJ2-3	CASSSHPRTVSSTDTQYF
15	TRBV28	TRBJ2-3	CASSRTGQGTDTQYF
13	TRBV30	TRBJ1-4	CAWSVNLSGKLFF
13	TRBV10-3	TRBJ1-4	CASNGGAGEKLFF
20	TRBV5-1	TRBJ2-5	CASSFKPGLAGRREKETQYF
13	TRBV27	TRBJ2-2	CASSLWGGGELFF
14	TRBV20-1	TRBJ1-1	CSARQTSLNTEAFF
17	TRBV20-1	TRBJ2-3	CSARDQVGRDDWDTQYF
14	TRBV9	TRBJ1-1	CASSVTGTNTEAFF
13	TRBV6-1	TRBJ2-1	CASSLPTWNEQFF
15	TRBV27	TRBJ1-5	CASSLSTGSNQPQHF
14	TRBV3-1	TRBJ1-2	CASSQDAVDYGYTF
15	TRBV4-1	TRBJ2-2	CASSLGGIYTGELFF
14	TRBV13	TRBJ2-4	CASSLRTGVNIQYF
15	TRBV24-1	TRBJ2-5	CATSSDRGLKETQYF
15	TRBV28	TRBJ2-7	CASSFQGRSSYEQYF
14	TRBV27	TRBJ1-5	CASSTLRAGQPQHF
14	TRBV18	TRBJ1-5	CASSPAGWGQPQHF
13	TRBV19	TRBJ2-5	CASGGLVQETQYF
14	TRBV7-9	TRBJ2-1	CANRPTGPIGEQFF
15	TRBV2	TRBJ1-2	CASSHRGRGDYGYTF
15	TRBV6-9	TRBJ2-2	CASSYVIFNTGELFF
14	TRBV30	TRBJ1-2	CAWSVAQGAGGYTF
14	TRBV9	TRBJ2-5	CASSVGDRQETQYF
14	TRBV20-1	TRBJ2-1	CSAKSLDSGNEQFF
16	TRBV25-1	TRBJ1-1	CASSEYKIPAGTEAFF
15	TRBV7-3	TRBJ2-1	CASSLLAGSYNEQFF
15	TRBV11-3	TRBJ2-1	CASSETGTAYNEQFF
15	TRBV19	TRBJ2-5	CASSTKDRAQETQYF
14	TRBV5-1	TRBJ1-5	CASSTGQSNQPQHF
14	TRBV19	TRBJ2-2	CASSSDRHTGELFF
15	TRBV10-3	TRBJ1-5	CAISEGGEGNQPQHF
13	TRBV19	TRBJ1-6	CASRWESGSHLHF
16	TRBV6-1	TRBJ1-1	CASSYAAFPVGSLPFF
17	TRBV24-1	TRBJ2-3	CATSDPVRGGGMDTQYF
16	TRBV5-4	TRBJ2-1	CASSLKRLAGYNEQFF
18	TRBV5-8	TRBJ2-2	CASSPWYSGTVGTGELFF
18	TRBV7-9	TRBJ2-3	CASSMRRLAGGRTDTQYF
14	TRBV12-3/TRBV12-4	TRBJ1-5	CASSFRTGGQPQHF
16	TRBV5-1	TRBJ2-1	CASSFGAGEGYNEQFF
15	TRBV27	TRBJ1-1	CVSSLSIGNREGAFF
15	TRBV6-5	TRBJ2-3	CASSYSVRDTDTQYF
17	TRBV4-1	TRBJ2-3	CASSQVGSSGTTDTQYF